This T cell receptor beta chain was documented in a study of regulatory T cells in long-lasting Graves disease. Study-wide results and caveats: Newly diagnosed patients had higher TCR diversity than persistent Graves' patients did. Thyroid tissue went unstudied; only peripheral blood was examined.

Ten or more counts support this clonotype. Its target is not known. Sample time point: newly diagnosed GD, antithyroid drugs for less than 3 months. RNA isolated from PBMCs was used to make the TCR library. Building the TCR beta libraries relied on iRepertoire HTBI primers, and CDR3 regions underwent Arm-PCR. From the multiplex PCR reads, TCRdb called clonotypes with MiXCR, one entry per CDR3 protein. The sample has about 360,000 distinct CDR3 sequences; roughly 16% are singletons. These data are also associated with another study on T cells in Graves' hyperthyroidism and ophthalmopathy. That publication notes: Uncontrolled infection, other autoimmune disease, pregnancy or lactation excluded patients.

Source: peripheral blood mononuclear cells (PBMCs), taken at new diagnosis, from a patient treated with antithyroid drugs. The source is a woman aged 18-29 years with Graves disease.

The CDR3 spells CASSLVTGNEQFF. CDR3 sequence (DNA): TGCGCCAGCAGCTTGGTTACCGGCAATGAGCAGTTCTTC. The chain couples TRBV5-1 to TRBJ2-1; D is uncertain. The germline gives CDR1 SGHRS, CDR2 YFSETQ. V was pared by 0 bases and J by 6 bases, with 7 bases between. The CDR3 is made up of 13 amino acids. The whole variable domain, filled in from reference TRBV5-1 and TRBJ2-1, reads KAGVTQTPRYLIKTRGQQVTLSCSPISGHRSVSWYQQTPGQGLQFLFEYFSETQRNKGNFPGRFSGRQFSNSRSEMNVSTLELGDSALYLCASSLVTGNEQFFGPGTRLTVL.